Presented here are 8 T cell receptor beta chains from one specimen sequenced in a study of lung T cells in sarcoidosis with Löfgren's syndrome. TCRdb re-called the reads with MiXCR, one entry per CDR3 protein. This table holds 2,300 or so distinct CDR3 sequences, approximately 19% found once. The source material was CD4+ T cells from bronchoalveolar lavage. These receptor sequences come from a human donor with sarcoidosis (Löfgren's syndrome or another form), or a control subject (not recorded which).

The chain uses TRBV7-3 and TRBJ2-1; TRBD1 matches at 7 bases. The V gene's germline CDR1 is SGHTA and CDR2 FQGTGA. The CDR3 is 15 amino acids. CDR3 nucleotide sequence: TGTGTCGGCAGGACGACGGGGACAGACTACAATGAGCAGTTCTTC. Protein: CVGRTTGTDYNEQFF.

Details on this clonotype: A much larger clone lies a single base off, so this may be a read error. The chain is built from TRBV19 and TRBJ2-3; D might be TRBD2 (5 bases). This CDR3 spans 15 amino acids. CDR1 is LNHDA, CDR2 SQIVND, per germline (reference sequence). In DNA form, the CDR3 reads TGTGTCAGTAAGTCCAAGTCTATGAGCGGAGATACGCAGTATTTT. Translation: CVSKSKSMSGDTQYF.

This clonotype is deemed medium-sized. The chain employs TRBV12-3 or TRBV12-4 and TRBJ1-1; the D is unclear. CDR3 length: 14 amino acids. Trimming removed 1 base from V and 7 bases from J, with 13 bases in between. CDR3 nucleotides: TGTGCCAGCAGTTTAGGGACGCTCGGTGGTGAAGCTTTCTTT. Encoded protein: CASSLGTLGGEAFF.

By its share, this clonotype is medium-sized. The chain is built from TRBV11-1 and TRBJ2-4; D is unresolved. The germline CDR1 and CDR2 sequences are SGHAT and FQDESV (reference sequence). The CDR3 covers 15 residues. V was cut by 4 bases and J by 0 bases, with 10 bases left in between. CDR3 nucleotide sequence: TGTGCCAGCAGCTCCGGATCTCAAGCCAAAAACATTCAGTACTTC. This translates into CASSSGSQAKNIQYF.

This clonotype is labeled as medium-sized. The chain is built from TRBV2 and TRBJ1-4; 7 bases map to TRBD1. CDR3 length equals 15 residues. V lost 6 bases, J lost 5 bases, and 9 bases stayed unmatched. Looked up from germline, CDR1 is SNHLY and CDR2 is FYNNEI. The CDR3 DNA sequence: TGTGCCAGCAGGGAAACCGGGACAGAGAATGAAAAACTGTTTTTT. Its protein product is CASRETGTENEKLFF.

This clonotype is labeled medium-sized. V usage is TRBV18 and J usage is TRBJ2-7; D gene unclear. CDR3 length: 14 amino acids. The germline gives CDR1 KGHSH, CDR2 LQKENI. V lost 3 bases to trimming and J lost 0 bases, with 9 bases between them. CDR3 amino acids: CASSPAKISYEQYF. CDR3 DNA: TGTGCCAGCTCACCGGCTAAAATCTCCTACGAGCAGTACTTC.

Sample share makes this clonotype medium-sized (0.01 to 0.1%). This chain links TRBV7-8 with TRBJ2-1; no reliable D call. The V end was cut by 3 bases, the J end by 0 bases, with 6 bases between. This CDR3 is 14 amino acids long. Germline CDR1 SGHVS, CDR2 FQNEAQ. CDR3 DNA: TGTGCCAGCAGCTTTGACGGCTCCTACAATGAGCAGTTCTTC. Its translation is CASSFDGSYNEQFF. Using reference TRBV7-8 and TRBJ2-1 for the parts outside the CDR3, the full variable domain is GAGVSQSPRYKVAKRGQDVALRCDPISGHVSLFWYQQALGQGPEFLTYFQNEAQLDKSGLPSDRFFAERPEGSVSTLKIQRTQQEDSAVYLCASSFDGSYNEQFFGPGTRLTVL.

This clonotype was counted ten times or more. The V call is TRBV3-1, the J call TRBJ2-7; D is uncertain. This CDR3 has 14 amino acids. The germline V and J ends were trimmed by 2 bases and 1 base, with 9 bases remaining between them. Germline V CDR1 and CDR2: LGHDT, YNNKEL (reference sequence). The CDR3 reads CASSQQVGSYEQYF. The CDR3 DNA sequence: TGTGCCAGCAGCCAACAGGTGGGGTCCTACGAGCAGTACTTC.